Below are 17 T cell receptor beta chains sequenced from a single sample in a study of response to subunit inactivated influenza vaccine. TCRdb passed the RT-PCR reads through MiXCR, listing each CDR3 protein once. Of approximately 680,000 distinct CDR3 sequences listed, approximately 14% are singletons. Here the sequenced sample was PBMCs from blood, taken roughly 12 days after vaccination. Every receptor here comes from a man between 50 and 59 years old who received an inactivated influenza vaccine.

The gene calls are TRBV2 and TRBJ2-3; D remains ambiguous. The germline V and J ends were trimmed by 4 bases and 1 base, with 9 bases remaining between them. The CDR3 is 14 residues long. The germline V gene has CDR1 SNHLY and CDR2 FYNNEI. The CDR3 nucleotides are TGTGCCAGCAGTGTTCGGTGGGGCACAGATACGCAGTATTTT. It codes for CASSVRWGTDTQYF.

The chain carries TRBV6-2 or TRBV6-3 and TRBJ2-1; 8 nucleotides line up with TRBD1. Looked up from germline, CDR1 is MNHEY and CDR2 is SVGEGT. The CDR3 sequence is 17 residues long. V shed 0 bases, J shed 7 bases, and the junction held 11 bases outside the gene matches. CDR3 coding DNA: TGTGCCAGCAGTTACTCGCTCAAAGGACAGGGATTTAATGAGCAGTTCTTC. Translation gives CASSYSLKGQGFNEQFF.

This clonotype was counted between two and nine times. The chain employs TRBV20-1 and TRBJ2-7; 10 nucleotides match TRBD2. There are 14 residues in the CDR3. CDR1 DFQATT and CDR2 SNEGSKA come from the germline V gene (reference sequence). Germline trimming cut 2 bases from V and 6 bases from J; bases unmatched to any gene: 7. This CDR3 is CSARRSSGGSEQYF. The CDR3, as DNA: TGCAGTGCTAGACGGTCTAGCGGGGGAAGCGAGCAGTACTTC.

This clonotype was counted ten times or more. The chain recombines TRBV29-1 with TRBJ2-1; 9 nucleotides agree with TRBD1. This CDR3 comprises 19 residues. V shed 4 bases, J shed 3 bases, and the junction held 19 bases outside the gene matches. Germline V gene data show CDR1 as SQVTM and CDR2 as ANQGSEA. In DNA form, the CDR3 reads TGCAGCGTTGGGAAAAAGTCCGGGTCCGGGACAGGGATCTACAATGAGCAGTTCTTC. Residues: CSVGKKSGSGTGIYNEQFF.

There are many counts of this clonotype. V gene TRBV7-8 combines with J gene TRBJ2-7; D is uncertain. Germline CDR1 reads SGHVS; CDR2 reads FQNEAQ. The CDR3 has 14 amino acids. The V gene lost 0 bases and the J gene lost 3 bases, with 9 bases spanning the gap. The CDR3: CASSLATGNYEQYF. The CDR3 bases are TGTGCCAGCAGCTTAGCGACGGGCAACTACGAGCAGTACTTC. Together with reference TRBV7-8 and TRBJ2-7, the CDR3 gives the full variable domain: GAGVSQSPRYKVAKRGQDVALRCDPISGHVSLFWYQQALGQGPEFLTYFQNEAQLDKSGLPSDRFFAERPEGSVSTLKIQRTQQEDSAVYLCASSLATGNYEQYFGPGTRLTVT.

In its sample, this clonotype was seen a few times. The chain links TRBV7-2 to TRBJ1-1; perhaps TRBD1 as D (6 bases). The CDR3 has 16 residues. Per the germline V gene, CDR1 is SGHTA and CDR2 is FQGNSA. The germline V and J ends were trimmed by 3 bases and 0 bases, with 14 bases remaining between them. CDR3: CASSLEGVVVNTEAFF. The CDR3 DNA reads TGTGCCAGCAGCTTGGAGGGGGTTGTCGTGAACACTGAAGCTTTCTTT.

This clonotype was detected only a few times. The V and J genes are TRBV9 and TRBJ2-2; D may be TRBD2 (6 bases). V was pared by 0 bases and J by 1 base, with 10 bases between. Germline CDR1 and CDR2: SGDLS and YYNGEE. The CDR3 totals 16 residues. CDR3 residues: CASSVVSSGNTGELFF. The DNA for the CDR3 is TGTGCCAGCAGCGTAGTAAGTAGCGGGAACACCGGGGAGCTGTTTTTT.

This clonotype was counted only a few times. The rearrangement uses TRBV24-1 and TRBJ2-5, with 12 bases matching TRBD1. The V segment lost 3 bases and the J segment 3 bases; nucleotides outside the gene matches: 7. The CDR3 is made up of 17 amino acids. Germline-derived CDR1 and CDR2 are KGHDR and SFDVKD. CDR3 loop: CATSDPRGQGAEETQYF. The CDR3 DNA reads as TGTGCCACCAGTGATCCAAGGGGACAGGGGGCTGAAGAGACCCAGTACTTC.

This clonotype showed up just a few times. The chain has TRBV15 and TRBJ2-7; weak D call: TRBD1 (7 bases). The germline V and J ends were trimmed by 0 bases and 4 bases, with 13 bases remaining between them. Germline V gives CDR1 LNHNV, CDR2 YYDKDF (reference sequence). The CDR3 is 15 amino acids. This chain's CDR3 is CATSRDPGGSYEQYF. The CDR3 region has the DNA TGTGCCACCAGCAGAGACCCAGGGGGGTCTTACGAGCAGTACTTC. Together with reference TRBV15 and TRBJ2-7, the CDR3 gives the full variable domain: DAMVIQNPRYQVTQFGKPVTLSCSQTLNHNVMYWYQQKSSQAPKLLFHYYDKDFNNEADTPDNFQSRRPNTSFCFLDIRSPGLGDTAMYLCATSRDPGGSYEQYFGPGTRLTVT.

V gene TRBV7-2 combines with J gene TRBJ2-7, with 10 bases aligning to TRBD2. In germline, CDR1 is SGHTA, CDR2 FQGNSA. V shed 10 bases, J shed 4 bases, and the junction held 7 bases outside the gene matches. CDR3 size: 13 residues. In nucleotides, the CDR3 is TGTGCCATCACGGCTAGCGGGAGATACGAGCAGTACTTC. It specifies CAITASGRYEQYF.

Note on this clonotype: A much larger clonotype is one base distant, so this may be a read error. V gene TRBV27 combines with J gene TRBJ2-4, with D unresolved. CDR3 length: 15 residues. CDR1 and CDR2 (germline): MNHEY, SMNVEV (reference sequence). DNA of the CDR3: TGTGCCACCAGTGCAACGTCGGGTAGGAAAAACATTCAGTACTTC. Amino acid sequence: CATSATSGRKNIQYF.

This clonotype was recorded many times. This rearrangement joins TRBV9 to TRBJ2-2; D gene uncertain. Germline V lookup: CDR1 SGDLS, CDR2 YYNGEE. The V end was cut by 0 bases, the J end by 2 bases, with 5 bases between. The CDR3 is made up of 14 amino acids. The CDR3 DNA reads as TGTGCCAGCAGCGTAGGCGGAAACACCGGGGAGCTGTTTTTT. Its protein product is CASSVGGNTGELFF.

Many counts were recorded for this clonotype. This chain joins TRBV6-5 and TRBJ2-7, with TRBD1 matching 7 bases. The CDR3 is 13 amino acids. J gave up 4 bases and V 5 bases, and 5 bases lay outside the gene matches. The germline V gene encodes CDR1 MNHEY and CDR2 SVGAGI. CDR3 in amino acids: CASSLSTGYEQYF. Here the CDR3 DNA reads TGTGCCAGCAGTCTCTCGACAGGGTACGAGCAGTACTTC.

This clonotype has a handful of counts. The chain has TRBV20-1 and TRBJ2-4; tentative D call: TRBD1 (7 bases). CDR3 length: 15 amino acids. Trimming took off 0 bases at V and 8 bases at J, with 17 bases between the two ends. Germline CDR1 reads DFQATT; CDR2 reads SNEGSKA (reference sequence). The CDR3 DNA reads TGCAGTGCTAGAGATATCAGGGGGGCAGGGGACATTCAGTACTTC. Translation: CSARDIRGAGDIQYF.

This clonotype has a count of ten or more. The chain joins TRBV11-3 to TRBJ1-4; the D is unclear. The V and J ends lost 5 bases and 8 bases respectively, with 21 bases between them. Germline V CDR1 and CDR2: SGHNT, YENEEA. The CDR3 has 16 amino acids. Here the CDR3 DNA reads TGTGCCAGCAGCCATTACGCGACGGTCAGAGGAGAAAAACTGTTTTTT. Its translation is CASSHYATVRGEKLFF. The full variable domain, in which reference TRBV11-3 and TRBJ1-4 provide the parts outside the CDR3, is EAGVVQSPRYKIIEKKQPVAFWCNPISGHNTLYWYLQNLGQGPELLIRYENEEAVDDSQLPKDRFSAERLKGVDSTLKIQPAELGDSAVYLCASSHYATVRGEKLFFGSGTQLSVL.

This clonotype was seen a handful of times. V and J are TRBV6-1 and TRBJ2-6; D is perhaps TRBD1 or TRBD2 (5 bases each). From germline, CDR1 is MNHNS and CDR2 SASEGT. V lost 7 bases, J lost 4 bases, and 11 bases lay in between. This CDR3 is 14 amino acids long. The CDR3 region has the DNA TGTGCCAGCAAAAGGGACCCCGGGGCCAACGTCCTGACTTTC. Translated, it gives CASKRDPGANVLTF.

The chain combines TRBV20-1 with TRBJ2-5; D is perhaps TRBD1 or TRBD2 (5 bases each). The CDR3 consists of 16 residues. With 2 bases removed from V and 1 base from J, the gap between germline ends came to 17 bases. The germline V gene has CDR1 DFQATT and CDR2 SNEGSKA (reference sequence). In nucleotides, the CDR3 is TGCAGTGCTAGATCCTCCGGGACCTCCCGCCAAGAGACCCAGTACTTC. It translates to CSARSSGTSRQETQYF.